These T cell receptor beta chains were read from a single sample in a study of CD8+ T cells in alopecia areata. Assay: immunoSEQ multiplex PCR; the TCRdb copy retains only in-frame clones and omits some. The table lists approximately 29,000 clones, about three quarters of them singletons, with 15% to 20% in the top ten. Sequenced material: NKG2D-low CD8+ T cells sorted from blood. All receptors derive from a human donor with alopecia areata. Each CDR3 is given with its conserved first and last residue. The D gene is left open where the match is weak.

V: TRBV23-1
length: 15
D: -
CDR3: CASSQIGISYNEQFF

V: TRBV6-4
length: 14
D: -
CDR3: CASSDRGTTDTQYF

V: TRBV19
length: 16
D: -
CDR3: CASSMDRVGTFYGYTF

V: TRBV15
length: 14
D: TRBD2
CDR3: CATSVPGLANEQFF

V: TRBV27
length: 13
D: -
CDR3: CASSLTVTGELFF

V: TRBV11-3
length: 16
D: -
CDR3: CASSDRDKPGTDTQYF

V: TRBV4-1
length: 15
D: -
CDR3: CASSPPSGLSYEQYF

V: TRBV27
length: 12
D: -
CDR3: CASSVRGAEQYF

V: TRBV4-2
length: 16
D: -
CDR3: CASSQEGSLPIDEQFF

V: TRBV9
length: 16
D: -
CDR3: CASSVTIDRSFYGYTF

V: TRBV5-1
length: 15
D: -
CDR3: CASSLYLATDYEQYF

V: TRBV5-1
length: 14
D: -
CDR3: CASSLAGGPDTQYF

V: TRBV28
length: 14
D: -
CDR3: CASSFRGAVETQYF

V: TRBV7-9
length: 15
D: TRBD2
CDR3: CASSPGTRQYNEQFF

V: TRBV13
length: 13
D: -
CDR3: CASSNAGRDGQYF

V: TRBV27
length: 13
D: -
CDR3: CASSPLMSYEQYF

V: TRBV11-2
length: 13
D: -
CDR3: CASSLGTAYGYTF

V: TRBV5-6
length: 15
D: -
CDR3: CASSLLGNKADTQYF

V: TRBV16
length: 14
D: TRBD1
CDR3: CASSQFGTGNEQYF

V: TRBV30
length: 11
D: -
CDR3: CAWSAYNEQFF

V: TRBV5-1
length: 13
D: TRBD2
CDR3: CASRLAGANEQFF

V: TRBV13
length: 11
D: -
CDR3: CASSPGSEQYF

V: TRBV29-1
length: 13
D: TRBD1
CDR3: CSVNRGASTEAFF

V: TRBV29-1
length: 11
D: -
CDR3: CSVEEGNGYTF

V: TRBV7-9
length: 16
D: TRBD2
CDR3: CASSLAQRGRYNEQFF

V: TRBV2
length: 17
D: -
CDR3: CASSVGFVSANTGELFF

V: TRBV4-1
length: 15
D: TRBD1
CDR3: CASSQDRGLAYEQYF

V: TRBV15
length: 15
D: -
CDR3: CATSKVTANTGELFF

V: TRBV25-1
length: 13
D: TRBD1
CDR3: CASSVGTGSEQYF

V: TRBV5-1
length: 14
D: -
CDR3: CASSPTFGAGEQYF

V: TRBV29-1
length: 11
D: -
CDR3: CSVAEGTEAFF

V: TRBV27
length: 14
D: -
CDR3: CASSPTGMTYEQYF

V: TRBV29-1
length: 14
D: -
CDR3: CSVEDPAGGYEQYF

V: TRBV29-1
length: 13
D: -
CDR3: CSVVFQGSDTQYF

V: TRBV29-1
length: 13
D: -
CDR3: CSAYTGKIDGYTF

V: TRBV2
length: 14
D: -
CDR3: CASSDRGLKETQYF

V: TRBV7-9
length: 16
D: TRBD1
CDR3: CASSLGGTGTSYEQYF

V: TRBV9
length: 15
D: TRBD1
CDR3: CASSYRGQTTGELFF

V: TRBV4-1
length: 15
D: -
CDR3: CASSQGTVPTDTQYF

V: TRBV14
length: 15
D: -
CDR3: CASSHTTAGSTEAFF

V: TRBV27
length: 15
D: TRBD1
CDR3: CASTLTGTGFYEQYF

V: TRBV6-5
length: 14
D: TRBD1
CDR3: CASRGQGALETQYF

V: TRBV27
length: 14
D: TRBD1
CDR3: CASSFRGTNYGYTF

V: TRBV6-5
length: 15
D: -
CDR3: CASSYERSSYNEQFF

V: TRBV4-3
length: 16
D: -
CDR3: CASSQDRHNQGQTQYF

V: TRBV4-2
length: 13
D: -
CDR3: CASSHLGTSEQYF

V: TRBV2
length: 12
D: -
CDR3: CASSGTLYEQYF

V: TRBV4-1
length: 17
D: -
CDR3: CASSQDLVEQLNQPQHF

V: TRBV4-1
length: 14
D: -
CDR3: CASSQGLGGDTQYF

V: TRBV5-1
length: 13
D: -
CDR3: CASSLGASYEQYF

V: TRBV6-5
length: 14
D: -
CDR3: CASSYRAGNTEAFF